This T cell receptor beta chain is drawn from a study of shared clonotypes between healthy human individuals. Overall study context: Ranging from 18 to 49 in age, donors were two women and three men.

In the case of this clone: The antigen is not known.

TCRdb's table, derived via immunoSEQ multiplex PCR, lists solely in-frame clones and lacks some. The sample holds roughly 1 million clones, around 75% seen once. Findings and caveats of the study: Memory subsets had estimated richness that was generally smaller than that of naive subsets. Some clonotypes were shared by all four sorted-subset donors, while others were not shared. The non-shared ones had lower generation probabilities than the shared ones.

Trimming took 2 bases from V and 4 from J, leaving 9 bases between them. Per germline, CDR1 MGHDK and CDR2 SYGVNS. CDR3 size: 14 residues. This TCR was sampled from a man aged 18-30 years in good health. The gene calls are TRBV25-1 and TRBJ2-1; D is possibly TRBD2 (6 bases). Material for sequencing was memory CD4+ T cells sorted from blood. Subset indicated: CD45RA-negative fraction. For the CDR3, the DNA is TGTGCCAGCAGTGAAAGGAGGGTTTACAATGAGCAGTTCTTC. As protein: CASSERRVYNEQFF.